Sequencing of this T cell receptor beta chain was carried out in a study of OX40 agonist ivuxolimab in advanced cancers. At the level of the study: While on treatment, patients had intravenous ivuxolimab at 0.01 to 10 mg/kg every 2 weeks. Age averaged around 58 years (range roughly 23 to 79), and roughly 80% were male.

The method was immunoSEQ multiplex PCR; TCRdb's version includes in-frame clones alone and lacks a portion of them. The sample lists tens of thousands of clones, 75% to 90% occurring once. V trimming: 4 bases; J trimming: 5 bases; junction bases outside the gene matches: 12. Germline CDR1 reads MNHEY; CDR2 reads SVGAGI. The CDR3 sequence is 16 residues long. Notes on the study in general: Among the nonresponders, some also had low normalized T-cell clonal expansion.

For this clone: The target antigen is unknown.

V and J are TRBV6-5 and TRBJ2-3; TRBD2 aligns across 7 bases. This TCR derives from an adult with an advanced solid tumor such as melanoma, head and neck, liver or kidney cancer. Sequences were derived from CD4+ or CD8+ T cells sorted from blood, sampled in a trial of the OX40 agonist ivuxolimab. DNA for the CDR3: TGTGCCAGCAGTTGGAACGCGGGAGAGGGCCTAGATACGCAGTATTTT. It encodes CASSWNAGEGLDTQYF.